Each of the 28 T cell receptor beta chains below was sequenced from the same sample in a study of human T cells and chemical hapten exposure. TCRdb redid the calling of the RACE reads with MiXCR, one entry per CDR3 protein. Among fewer than 100,000 distinct CDR3 sequences, roughly a tenth were seen once, and the ten largest hold 0.85% to 1.2%. Time point of the sample: patch test 3, about 24 weeks after DPC sensitization. As for treatment: therapeutic diphenylcyclopropenone sensitization with weekly scalp DPC. This specimen was whole blood, taken in connection with sensitization to the hapten diphenylcyclopropenone (DPC). These receptors all come from a woman between 25 and 40 years old with alopecia areata. Some clones in this sample may be carry-over from other donors' samples.

This clonotype has more than one count but fewer than ten. The chain employs TRBV24-1 and TRBJ2-3; no firm D call. The germline V and J ends were trimmed by 4 bases and 8 bases, with 21 bases remaining between them. Germline V gene sequence: CDR1 KGHDR, CDR2 SFDVKD. The CDR3 is made up of 16 amino acids. The CDR3 protein is CATSDPTRNVESTQYF. CDR3 DNA: TGTGCCACCAGTGACCCAACCAGGAACGTGGAATCTACGCAGTATTTT.

This clonotype was counted between two and nine times. The chain links TRBV20-1 to TRBJ2-3; TRBD2 matches 8 bases. J was trimmed by 4 bases and V by 6 bases; bases with no gene match: 9. The CDR3 length is 14 residues. Per germline, CDR1 DFQATT and CDR2 SNEGSKA (reference sequence). As DNA, the CDR3 is TGCAGTGCGATCTCTAGCGGGCGGGCAGATACGCAGTATTTT. Translated, it gives CSAISSGRADTQYF.

The chain is built from TRBV13 and TRBJ2-1, with 10 bases identical to TRBD2. This CDR3 has 18 amino acids. Germline CDR1 and CDR2: PRHDT and FYEKMQ (reference sequence). V shed 0 bases and J 5 bases; nucleotides not matched to a gene: 10. The CDR3, as DNA: TGTGCCAGCAGCTTAGGATACCAACTAGCGGGGCGGCACAATGAGCAGTTCTTC. Translated: CASSLGYQLAGRHNEQFF.

This clonotype was detected a few times. The chain joins TRBV7-2 to TRBJ2-1; D is uncertain. CDR3 length: 12 residues. Between the trimmed V and J ends, which lost 2 bases and 3 bases, there was a span of 2 bases. Germline V gives CDR1 SGHTA, CDR2 FQGNSA. CDR3: CASSLLYNEQFF. The CDR3 DNA follows: TGTGCCAGCAGCTTACTCTACAATGAGCAGTTCTTC.

The chain couples TRBV10-2 to TRBJ1-2, with 8 nucleotides matching TRBD1. The CDR3 is 13 residues long. With 6 bases clipped from V and 4 bases from J, the junction kept 4 bases outside the gene matches. CDR1 WSHSY and CDR2 SAAADI come from the germline V gene. CDR3 residues: CASRGTGGYGYTF. In DNA, the CDR3 is TGCGCCAGCAGGGGAACAGGGGGCTATGGCTACACCTTC.

Many counts were recorded for this clonotype. The gene calls are TRBV29-1 and TRBJ2-1, with D unresolved. The V gene's germline CDR1 is SQVTM and CDR2 ANQGSEA. The CDR3 contains 11 residues. The V and J ends lost 0 bases and 5 bases respectively, with 2 bases between them. Here the CDR3 reads CSVEENNEQFF. The CDR3, as DNA: TGCAGCGTTGAAGAAAACAATGAGCAGTTCTTC.

This clonotype was counted at least ten times. This rearrangement joins TRBV6-2 or TRBV6-3 to TRBJ1-4; the D gene is possibly TRBD1 (5 bases). V was clipped by 5 bases and J by 5 bases, with 12 bases between them. The CDR3 runs to 14 residues. Germline V lookup: CDR1 MNHEY, CDR2 SVGEGT. CDR3: CASSPDSWNEKLFF. The CDR3 bases are TGTGCCAGCAGTCCCGACAGCTGGAATGAAAAACTGTTTTTT.

This clonotype was found many times. This sequence joins TRBV2 and TRBJ2-5; 7 nucleotides line up with TRBD2. The CDR3 sequence is 15 residues long. Germline V gene sequence: CDR1 SNHLY, CDR2 FYNNEI. Trimming at V came to 6 bases and at J to 5 bases, leaving 12 bases not matched to a gene. The CDR3 nucleotides read TGTGCCAGCAGCCGCGAAAGCGGGGCTCCGGAGACCCAGTACTTC. This translates into CASSRESGAPETQYF.

The gene calls are TRBV28 and TRBJ1-5; 7 nucleotides line up with TRBD1. The V gene end was trimmed by 4 bases and the J gene end by 12 bases; junction bases not matched to a gene: 15. The germline V gene has CDR1 MDHEN and CDR2 SYDVKM. This CDR3 comprises 15 residues. CDR3 residues: CASSSRPGQTRLQHF. The CDR3 DNA follows: TGTGCCAGCAGTTCGCGCCCGGGACAGACCCGGCTCCAGCATTTT. Full variable domain (missing parts from reference TRBV28 and TRBJ1-5): DVKVTQSSRYLVKRTGEKVFLECVQDMDHENMFWYRQDPGLGLRLIYFSYDVKMKEKGDIPEGYSVSREKKERFSLILESASTNQTSMYLCASSSRPGQTRLQHFGDGTRLSIL.

At least ten counts were recorded for this clonotype. This chain connects TRBV6-1 to TRBJ1-5, with 7 positions matching TRBD1. The trim removed 7 bases at V and 0 bases at J, leaving 9 bases unmatched. The germline gives CDR1 MNHNS, CDR2 SASEGT. This CDR3 is built from 16 residues. DNA of the CDR3: TGTGCCAGCATCCGGACAGGCCTAATTAGCAATCAGCCCCAGCATTTT. Translated, it gives CASIRTGLISNQPQHF.

This chain connects TRBV29-1 to TRBJ1-5; TRBD1 matches at 8 bases. The germline V gene encodes CDR1 SQVTM and CDR2 ANQGSEA. Losses at the gene ends were 6 bases for V and 6 bases for J; bases not matched to a gene: 7. This CDR3 is 13 amino acids long. As DNA, the CDR3 is TGCAGCGTGGGAGACAGGGGCGGTCAGCCCCAGCATTTT. Its translation: CSVGDRGGQPQHF.

As to this clonotype: This may come from a read error, since a much larger clone is one base off. The CDR3 carries no conserved terminal phenylalanine or tryptophan, so it likely arises from a read error. The chain links TRBV2 to TRBJ1-1; D not certain. This CDR3 comprises 14 residues. Germline CDR1 and CDR2: SNHLY and FYNNEI. Trimming removed 6 bases from V and 3 bases from J, with 14 bases in between. The chain's CDR3 is CASSPQRAHTEAFY. The CDR3 DNA reads as TGTGCCAGCAGCCCACAGCGGGCGCACACTGAAGCTTTCTAT.

In this sample, this clonotype turned up a few times. This chain connects TRBV7-2 to TRBJ2-1; 7 bases map to TRBD1. The CDR3 extends over 14 amino acids. J gave up 8 bases and V 5 bases, and 9 bases lay outside the gene matches. Germline V CDR1 and CDR2: SGHTA, FQGNSA. This CDR3 reads CASSLVTGSYEQFF. The CDR3 DNA is TGTGCCAGCAGCCTCGTGACAGGGAGCTATGAGCAGTTCTTC.

Only a few counts were recorded for this clonotype. V and J are TRBV7-2 and TRBJ2-7; TRBD1 matches 8 bases. This CDR3 region has 13 residues. J gave up 3 bases and V 11 bases, and 9 bases lay outside the gene matches. From germline, CDR1 is SGHTA and CDR2 FQGNSA. The CDR3 DNA reads as TGTGCCGATTCACAGGGGGTTGTCTACGAGCAGTACGTC. Protein product: CADSQGVVYEQYV.

The table lists this clonotype with a few counts. The V call is TRBV18, the J call TRBJ2-1; D is ambiguous. This CDR3 contains 15 residues. V dropped 3 bases and J dropped 3 bases, with 12 bases sitting between them. Per the germline V gene, CDR1 is KGHSH and CDR2 is LQKENI. CDR3 nucleotides: TGTGCCAGCTCACCCCCAACGACATACTACAATGAGCAGTTCTTC. Its translation is CASSPPTTYYNEQFF.

This clonotype was recorded many times. The rearrangement links TRBV20-1 to TRBJ2-6, with D perhaps TRBD2 (6 bases). Trimming shortened V by 6 bases and J by 4 bases, and 13 bases separated the two germline ends. Germline V gene data show CDR1 as DFQATT and CDR2 as SNEGSKA (reference sequence). The CDR3 contains 14 residues. The CDR3 here is CSAYGGAGANVLTF. CDR3 coding DNA: TGCAGTGCGTATGGAGGGGCAGGGGCCAACGTCCTGACTTTC.

V and J are TRBV11-2 and TRBJ1-4; D gene uncertain. Germline CDR1 SGHAT, CDR2 FQNNGV. V gave up 2 bases and J gave up 7 bases, with 14 bases separating them. The CDR3 loop spans 15 amino acids. CDR3 region: CASSLRSGIPEKLFF. CDR3 coding DNA: TGTGCCAGCAGCTTAAGGTCGGGGATTCCTGAAAAACTGTTTTTT.

This clonotype was recorded at least ten times. This chain joins TRBV28 and TRBJ2-1; either TRBD1 or TRBD2 may fit D (6 bases each). This CDR3 region has 11 residues. Germline V gene data show CDR1 as MDHEN and CDR2 as SYDVKM. V gave up 7 bases and J gave up 10 bases, with 11 bases separating them. CDR3 amino acids: CASTWGAEQFF. CDR3 bases: TGTGCCAGCACCTGGGGGGCAGAGCAGTTCTTC. The whole variable domain, filled in from reference TRBV28 and TRBJ2-1, reads DVKVTQSSRYLVKRTGEKVFLECVQDMDHENMFWYRQDPGLGLRLIYFSYDVKMKEKGDIPEGYSVSREKKERFSLILESASTNQTSMYLCASTWGAEQFFGPGTRLTVL.

Only a few counts were recorded for this clonotype. The J gene is TRBJ2-3, the V gene TRBV5-1; tentatively, D is TRBD1 (6 bases). Trimming took off 6 bases at V and 4 bases at J, with 15 bases between the two ends. The CDR3 runs to 14 residues. CDR1 and CDR2 (germline): SGHRS, YFSETQ. The CDR3 is CASTGAASSDTQYF. In DNA form, the CDR3 reads TGCGCCAGCACAGGGGCCGCATCTTCAGATACGCAGTATTTT.

This clonotype was detected ten times or more. The chain carries TRBV18 and TRBJ2-5; tentative D call: TRBD1 (5 bases). The V gene's germline CDR1 is KGHSH and CDR2 LQKENI. Trimming removed 5 bases from V and 3 bases from J, with 16 bases in between. This CDR3 has 15 residues. The CDR3: CASSATTGNEETQYF. CDR3 bases: TGTGCCAGCTCAGCCACTACAGGAAACGAAGAGACCCAGTACTTC. Full variable domain (outside the CDR3, taken from reference TRBV18 and TRBJ2-5): NAGVMQNPRHLVRRRGQEARLRCSPMKGHSHVYWYRQLPEEGLKFMVYLQKENIIDESGMPKERFSAEFPKEGPSILRIQQVVRGDSAAYFCASSATTGNEETQYFGPGTRLLVL.

This clonotype appeared a few times. The chain links TRBV5-4 to TRBJ1-1, with unresolved D. This CDR3 region has 12 residues. Looked up from germline, CDR1 is SGHNT and CDR2 is YYREEE (reference sequence). V was cut by 5 bases and J by 8 bases, with 13 bases left in between. This CDR3 reads CASSRPLGEAFF. The CDR3 DNA sequence: TGTGCCAGCAGTCGGCCCCTCGGGGAAGCTTTCTTT.

This clonotype has ten or more counts. V and J are TRBV11-2 and TRBJ1-4, with D hard to call. The CDR3 contains 15 residues. Per germline, CDR1 SGHAT and CDR2 FQNNGV. V was trimmed by 2 bases and J by 8 bases, leaving 15 bases between them. The CDR3 is CASSLLGYIGEKLFF. The CDR3 region has the DNA TGTGCCAGCAGCTTACTAGGGTACATAGGAGAAAAACTGTTTTTT. The whole variable domain, remainder taken from reference TRBV11-2 and TRBJ1-4, is EAGVAQSPRYKIIEKRQSVAFWCNPISGHATLYWYQQILGQGPKLLIQFQNNGVVDDSQLPKDRFSAERLKGVDSTLKIQPAKLEDSAVYLCASSLLGYIGEKLFFGSGTQLSVL.

This clonotype was counted many times. The rearrangement joins TRBV6-1 to TRBJ1-1; no reliable D call. The CDR3 has 11 amino acids. The germline V gene has CDR1 MNHNS and CDR2 SASEGT. The V end lost 10 bases, the J end lost 7 bases, and 13 bases lay between the germline ends. This CDR3 reads CATSRSDEAFF. The CDR3 region has the DNA TGTGCCACCTCGAGGTCAGATGAAGCTTTCTTT.

This clonotype was detected ten times or more. The chain links TRBV6-6 to TRBJ2-3; 10 bases align to TRBD1. The germline V gene has CDR1 MNHNY and CDR2 SVGAGI (reference sequence). The CDR3 consists of 17 residues. V shed 4 bases, J shed 4 bases, and the junction held 11 bases outside the gene matches. DNA for the CDR3: TGTGCCAGCAGTTCCCGGGTTGGGACAGGGGTTGCAGATACGCAGTATTTT. This encodes CASSSRVGTGVADTQYF.

In its sample, this clonotype was seen a few times. The gene calls are TRBV20-1 and TRBJ2-3; no definite D call. This CDR3 has 15 amino acids. V was shortened by 1 base and J by 0 bases, with 11 bases between the two germline ends. Germline loops: CDR1 DFQATT, CDR2 SNEGSKA (reference sequence). The CDR3 DNA follows: TGCAGTGCTAGAGCCGCGGCCCCCAGCACAGATACGCAGTATTTT. This sequence encodes CSARAAAPSTDTQYF.

The rearrangement links TRBV20-1 to TRBJ1-1; the match to TRBD1 covers 7 bases. This CDR3 is 13 amino acids long. The V gene end was trimmed by 7 bases and the J gene end by 1 base; junction bases not matched to a gene: 6. Germline V gene lookup returns CDR1 DFQATT and CDR2 SNEGSKA (reference sequence). The CDR3 bases are TGCAGTGTCGCGGACAGGCGGAACACTGAAGCTTTCTTT. This sequence encodes CSVADRRNTEAFF.

This clonotype was seen a handful of times. This chain uses TRBV3-1 with TRBJ2-1, with 14 bases identical to TRBD2. CDR3 length equals 16 residues. V lost 5 bases and J lost 8; bases outside the gene matches: 8. Germline CDR1 reads LGHDT; CDR2 reads YNNKEL (reference sequence). CDR3 residues: CASSGRLAGGPYEQFF. Written as DNA, the CDR3 is TGTGCCAGCAGCGGGAGACTAGCGGGAGGGCCCTATGAGCAGTTCTTC.

This clonotype came up a few times. The chain recombines TRBV7-2 with TRBJ1-2; D possibly corresponds to TRBD1 (6 bases). Trimming pared 5 bases from V and 2 bases from J, leaving 15 bases between. The CDR3 contains 15 residues. Germline CDR1 SGHTA, CDR2 FQGNSA. CDR3 protein: CASSLYAQGNYGYTF. CDR3 nucleotide sequence: TGTGCCAGCAGCCTTTACGCGCAGGGGAACTATGGCTACACCTTC.